The rows below give T cell receptor beta chains drawn from one sample of a study of blood T cells in healthy people across ages. Each CDR3 protein is one row after TCRdb ran MiXCR on the 5' RACE reads. The table lists 870,000 or so distinct CDR3 sequences, 29% of them singletons. The specimen was blood. The receptors were gathered from a woman of 80 years or more in good health. Both conserved end residues are trimmed from each CDR3.

J gene: TRBJ2-5
V gene: TRBV4-3
CDR3 protein: ASSQDRRETQY

J gene: TRBJ1-6
V gene: TRBV28
CDR3 protein: ASSLGGRGDSPLH

J gene: TRBJ2-3
V gene: TRBV7-2
CDR3 protein: ASSLGVTDMQD

J gene: TRBJ2-1
V gene: TRBV6-2/TRBV6-3
CDR3 protein: ASSADFYNEQF

J gene: TRBJ1-1
V gene: TRBV7-2
CDR3 protein: ASRPRGGMNTEAF

J gene: TRBJ2-1
V gene: TRBV10-3
CDR3 protein: AILGGGADQF

J gene: TRBJ2-3
V gene: TRBV7-7
CDR3 protein: ASSLGVGGVSSTDTQY

J gene: TRBJ1-6
V gene: TRBV27
CDR3 protein: ASSRQVAYNSPLH

J gene: TRBJ2-7
V gene: TRBV30
CDR3 protein: AWSHTYEQY

J gene: TRBJ1-2
V gene: TRBV28
CDR3 protein: ASSTGTFYGYT

J gene: TRBJ1-5
V gene: TRBV20-1
CDR3 protein: SAPDGSVGPQH

J gene: TRBJ1-4
V gene: TRBV30
CDR3 protein: AWSVKGQGTTNEKRF

J gene: TRBJ1-2
V gene: TRBV2
CDR3 protein: ASSDPRERGYGYT

J gene: TRBJ2-5
V gene: TRBV6-2/TRBV6-3
CDR3 protein: ASSYRRGQQETQY

J gene: TRBJ1-1
V gene: TRBV6-4
CDR3 protein: ASSEQGANTEAF

J gene: TRBJ1-4
V gene: TRBV5-6
CDR3 protein: ASSLAHGTGLIGSEKLF

J gene: TRBJ2-7
V gene: TRBV2
CDR3 protein: ASNGQGLPPREQY

J gene: TRBJ1-2
V gene: TRBV27
CDR3 protein: ASSGRTAVNYGYT

J gene: TRBJ1-1
V gene: TRBV20-1
CDR3 protein: SASYGRMNTEAF

J gene: TRBJ1-6
V gene: TRBV7-2
CDR3 protein: ASSRTDSPLH

J gene: TRBJ2-5
V gene: TRBV6-4
CDR3 protein: ASSPDRDQGTQY

J gene: TRBJ1-6
V gene: TRBV7-2
CDR3 protein: ASSPGEGRTSNSPLH

J gene: TRBJ2-5
V gene: TRBV6-2/TRBV6-3
CDR3 protein: ASSYSRVGETQY

J gene: TRBJ1-1
V gene: TRBV6-5
CDR3 protein: ASSYSRQLITEAF

J gene: TRBJ1-2
V gene: TRBV3-1
CDR3 protein: ASSHGQTANYGYT

J gene: TRBJ2-7
V gene: TRBV25-1
CDR3 protein: ASSRAGGYEQY

J gene: TRBJ1-2
V gene: TRBV20-1
CDR3 protein: SARDEWRQANYGYT

J gene: TRBJ2-7
V gene: TRBV10-3
CDR3 protein: ATRTEGVHEQY